The T cell receptor beta chain under discussion was sequenced for a study of cytomegalovirus exposure and HLA in healthy donors. Note on this clone: Antigen specificity is unknown.

Unmatched junction bases numbered 10, after V lost 0 bases and J lost 0 bases. In germline, CDR1 is ENHRY, CDR2 SYGVKD. The CDR3 contains 18 residues. PCR was performed using 60 Vbeta and 13 Jbeta primers. The data were produced by immunoSEQ multiplex PCR, yet TCRdb's version contains in-frame clones alone and is incomplete. The table has 110,000 or so clones, about 68% seen once. The study's findings and limits: TCR beta chain V- and J-gene trimming was linked, in a later analysis, to a missense variant in DCLRE1C. The authors listed some 150 TCR beta chains as cytomegalovirus-associated. HLA alleles showed associations with some 15,000 TCR beta sequences in a later analysis, at a 0.05 false discovery rate. An assumption of roughly uniform sequencing depth across donors underlay the presence/absence analyses.

The sequence derives from a woman aged 40 to 50 in good health and CMV-seropositive. The rearrangement links TRBV10-3 to TRBJ2-7; the match to TRBD1 covers 8 bases. Sequences were obtained from PBMCs. DNA for the CDR3: TGTGCCATCAGTGAGTCCGGACAGGGCCCCAGGAGCTCCTACGAGCAGTACTTC. It specifies CAISESGQGPRSSYEQYF.